This passage covers 21 T cell receptor beta chains from one sample sequenced in a study of blood T cells in healthy people across ages. Through a sample-barcoded 5' primer and a J-beta primer mix, a second PCR was run for about 6 to 11 cycles. TCRdb ran MiXCR on the 5' RACE reads and lists one entry per CDR3 protein. The table shows about 800,000 distinct CDR3 sequences, with over 45% occurring only once. What was sequenced was blood. All receptors derive from a man aged 25-40 years in good health.

Regarding this clonotype: A much bigger clone sits one base away, suggesting this may be a read error. The chain uses TRBV4-2 and TRBJ2-3; D is undetermined. The V and J ends lost 4 bases and 1 base respectively, with 9 bases between them. The germline V gene has CDR1 LGHNA and CDR2 YNFKEQ. The CDR3 totals 14 residues. The DNA for the CDR3 is TGTGCCAGCAGCCCGACTGATTGCACAGATACGCAGTATTTT. This translates into CASSPTDCTDTQYF.

The V gene is TRBV7-9, the J gene TRBJ2-7; D is perhaps TRBD1 or TRBD2 (5 bases each). Germline assignment: CDR1 SEHNR and CDR2 FQNEAQ (reference sequence). The CDR3 extends over 15 amino acids. Between the trimmed V and J ends, which lost 3 bases and 3 bases, there was a span of 15 bases. CDR3 residues: CASSFIGAGFYEQYF. CDR3 DNA: TGTGCCAGCAGCTTTATCGGGGCCGGATTCTACGAGCAGTACTTC. Filled out from reference TRBV7-9 and TRBJ2-7, the complete variable domain reads DTGVSQNPRHKITKRGQNVTFRCDPISEHNRLYWYRQTLGQGPEFLTYFQNEAQLEKSRLLSDRFSAERPKGSFSTLEIQRTEQGDSAMYLCASSFIGAGFYEQYFGPGTRLTVT.

This clonotype came up a few times. V gene TRBV29-1 combines with J gene TRBJ2-5; possible D gene TRBD2, 5 bases. CDR3 length: 13 amino acids. Germline CDR1 and CDR2: SQVTM and ANQGSEA. Deletions cut 4 bases from V and 5 bases from J, with 14 bases between. CDR3 nucleotides: TGCAGCGTTGGGGAGTCTCTGGGGGAGACCCAGTACTTC. This sequence encodes CSVGESLGETQYF.

This clonotype turned up a few times. The chain links TRBV7-2 to TRBJ2-6; D remains unclear. V lost 4 bases, J lost 4 bases, and 11 bases lay in between. The germline V gene has CDR1 SGHTA and CDR2 FQGNSA. This CDR3 has 15 amino acids. Here the CDR3 reads CASSSRPRGANVLTF. The CDR3 bases are TGTGCCAGCAGCTCCCGGCCGAGGGGGGCCAACGTCCTGACTTTC. The full variable domain, its missing parts supplied by reference TRBV7-2 and TRBJ2-6, is GAGVSQSPSNKVTEKGKDVELRCDPISGHTALYWYRQSLGQGLEFLIYFQGNSAPDKSGLPSDRFSAERTGGSVSTLTIQRTQQEDSAVYLCASSSRPRGANVLTFGAGSRLTVL.

The chain has TRBV11-1 and TRBJ2-4; D might be TRBD1 (5 bases). The J call may be in error: the DNA end matches TRBJ2-7 better. Per the germline V gene, CDR1 is SGHAT and CDR2 is FQDESV (reference sequence). This CDR3 is 14 amino acids long. The DNA of the CDR3 is TGTGCCAGCAGCTCCCCAACAGGCCCCAACGAGCAGTACTTC. It codes for CASSSPTGPNEQYF.

The V gene is TRBV7-3, the J gene TRBJ1-1; D is undetermined. Deletions cut 2 bases from V and 5 bases from J, with 15 bases between. The CDR3 has 15 amino acids. Per germline, CDR1 SGHTA and CDR2 FQGTGA. CDR3 sequence: CASSLALAVGTEAFF. The CDR3 bases are TGTGCCAGCAGCTTAGCTTTGGCCGTAGGGACTGAAGCTTTCTTT.

V gene TRBV11-2 combines with J gene TRBJ2-1; unclear D gene. CDR1 and CDR2 from the germline V gene are SGHAT and FQNNGV. V shed 3 bases and J shed 15 bases, with 24 bases lying between them. This CDR3 contains 15 residues. CDR3 sequence (DNA): TGTGCCAGCAGCTTCGACCCGAACAGTTACAATAGTGGGTTCTTC. Encoded protein: CASSFDPNSYNSGFF.

The chain carries TRBV29-1 and TRBJ1-1; a possible D gene is TRBD1 (5 bases). The V gene lost 4 bases and the J gene lost 3 bases, with 12 bases spanning the gap. The CDR3 totals 13 residues. Germline V gives CDR1 SQVTM, CDR2 ANQGSEA. The CDR3 loop is CSVVTGGYTEAFF. CDR3 nucleotide sequence: TGCAGCGTTGTAACGGGGGGGTACACTGAAGCTTTCTTT.

This clonotype was counted a few times. V and J are TRBV29-1 and TRBJ2-7; D is perhaps TRBD2 (5 bases). Germline V CDR1 and CDR2: SQVTM, ANQGSEA. Trimming took 5 bases from V and 0 from J, leaving 8 bases between them. The CDR3 sequence is 12 residues long. The CDR3 DNA follows: TGCAGCGTTCATGGGAGCTCCTACGAGCAGTACTTC. Protein: CSVHGSSYEQYF.

The chain has TRBV29-1 and TRBJ2-3; 13 bases match TRBD2. Trimming took 5 bases from V and 2 from J; bases not matched to a gene: 7. The CDR3 has 16 residues. Germline lookup yields CDR1 SQVTM and CDR2 ANQGSEA. The CDR3 coding sequence is TGCAGCGTTCCTCGAGGGACTAGCGGGGACACAGATACGCAGTATTTT. Translation: CSVPRGTSGDTDTQYF.

The chain is built from TRBV12-3 or TRBV12-4 and TRBJ1-2, with 7 bases that match TRBD1. This CDR3 is built from 14 residues. V shed 7 bases, J shed 5 bases, and the junction held 10 bases outside the gene matches. The CDR3 sequence: CASTQNRDSYGYTF. CDR3 nucleotides: TGTGCCAGCACCCAAAACCGGGACAGTTATGGCTACACCTTC.

The chain carries TRBV6-2 or TRBV6-3 and TRBJ2-3; D unresolved. The ends were cut back, 3 bases at V and 3 bases at J, with 10 bases in the middle. The CDR3 sequence is 14 residues long. Germline CDR1 reads MNHEY; CDR2 reads SVGEGT. CDR3 nucleotide sequence: TGTGCCAGCAGTTATGGAGTCGAAACAGATACGCAGTATTTT. This translates into CASSYGVETDTQYF.

V usage is TRBV20-1 and J usage is TRBJ2-7; 14 bases map to TRBD2. The CDR3 totals 15 residues. V was clipped by 2 bases and J by 3 bases; unmatched bases: 3. Germline values: CDR1 DFQATT, CDR2 SNEGSKA (reference sequence). DNA for the CDR3: TGCAGTGCTAGATCCGGACTAGCGGGGGGCTACGAGCAGTACTTC. It specifies CSARSGLAGGYEQYF.

The sample holds a few counts of this clonotype. The chain uses TRBV2 and TRBJ1-2; 9 bases are a match to TRBD1. The CDR3 is made up of 14 amino acids. CDR1 and CDR2 (germline): SNHLY, FYNNEI. The V segment lost 7 bases and the J segment 5 bases; nucleotides outside the gene matches: 8. The CDR3 protein is CASTQGQGGYGYTF. DNA of the CDR3: TGTGCCAGCACCCAGGGACAGGGAGGATATGGCTACACCTTC.

This clonotype was counted only a few times. The genes are TRBV5-4 and TRBJ1-1, with D perhaps TRBD1 (5 bases). The CDR3 totals 13 residues. The germline gives CDR1 SGHNT, CDR2 YYREEE (reference sequence). The germline V and J ends were trimmed by 0 bases and 9 bases, with 12 bases remaining between them. The CDR3 region has the DNA TGTGCCAGCAGCTTGGCTGGGACGGAAAAAGCTTTCTTT. Its protein is CASSLAGTEKAFF.

The chain combines TRBV29-1 with TRBJ1-1; D is unclear. This CDR3 is 15 amino acids long. Per the germline V gene, CDR1 is SQVTM and CDR2 is ANQGSEA. Trimming removed 5 bases from V and 1 base from J, with 17 bases in between. The CDR3 sequence: CSVRDRRAENTEAFF. The CDR3 DNA is TGCAGCGTTAGAGACCGGCGAGCCGAGAACACTGAAGCTTTCTTT.

The chain carries TRBV5-1 and TRBJ1-4; a possible D gene is TRBD1 (6 bases). V lost 4 bases to trimming and J lost 6 bases, with 16 bases between them. The CDR3 is 15 residues long. The V gene's germline CDR1 is SGHRS and CDR2 YFSETQ. The CDR3 DNA reads TGCGCCAGCAGCCCTGGGACACACTCCGATGAAAAACTGTTTTTT. It specifies CASSPGTHSDEKLFF.

This rearrangement joins TRBV20-1 to TRBJ1-2; D not certain. CDR1 and CDR2 from the germline V gene are DFQATT and SNEGSKA (reference sequence). The length of the CDR3 is 13 residues. V shed 3 bases and J shed 4 bases, with 12 bases lying between them. The CDR3 loop reads CSARGRQLYGYTF. Written as DNA, the CDR3 is TGCAGTGCTAGGGGCAGGCAACTCTATGGCTACACCTTC.

Comment on this clonotype: Compared with germline, one end of the junction differs, possibly owing to a read error. The gene calls are TRBV5-1 and TRBJ2-5; possibly TRBD2 for D (6 bases). Per germline, CDR1 SGHRS and CDR2 YFSETQ. CDR3 length: 15 amino acids. CDR3 amino acids: CASSLVGSPQEPQYF. For the CDR3, the DNA is TGCGCCAGCAGCTTGGTCGGGAGCCCCCAAGAGCCCCAGTACTTC.

V and J are TRBV2 and TRBJ1-2; D unresolved. CDR3 length: 13 amino acids. Trimming removed 5 bases from V and 8 bases from J, with 15 bases in between. Per germline, CDR1 SNHLY and CDR2 FYNNEI. This chain's CDR3 is CASSQVGPPGYTF. The DNA of the CDR3 is TGTGCCAGCAGTCAAGTAGGTCCCCCGGGCTACACCTTC.

This clonotype came up many times. The CDR3 region is CSAPRTERGEQYF. In DNA form, the CDR3 reads TGCAGTGCTCCCCGGACGGAGCGGGGCGAGCAGTACTTC. The chain uses TRBV20-1 and TRBJ2-7; 7 bases line up with TRBD2. This CDR3 has 13 residues. The V gene's germline CDR1 is DFQATT and CDR2 SNEGSKA (reference sequence). Losses at the gene ends were 5 bases for V and 6 bases for J; bases not matched to a gene: 10.